This T cell receptor beta chain was recorded in a study of low-dose radiotherapy and immunotherapy resistance in tumors. The CDR3 numbers 24 amino acids, ends counted. Germline CDR1 is KGHDR and CDR2 is SFDVKD. Gene-specific TRAV and TRBV primers were used for first-strand cDNA, covering alpha and beta chains. TCR amplification used about 20 PCR cycles, a constant-region primer and a V-primer adapter. Researchers amplified the isolated mRNA using in vitro transcription. TCRdb re-analysed the reads in MiXCR, keeping a single row per CDR3 protein. The sample has just over 90,000 distinct CDR3 sequences, approximately 22% seen once. A word on this clonotype: It is unclear where the CDR3 begins or ends on the DNA, so no DNA is shown, and the CDR3 is as TCRdb lists it.

Time point here: after trial treatment. Treatment denoted: LDRT plus nivolumab, ipilimumab, low-dose cyclophosphamide and aspirin (RACIN trial). Donors received a regimen that comprised nivolumab, ipilimumab, aspirin, low-dose cyclophosphamide and low-dose radiotherapy. Eligibility was restricted to patients presenting with advanced solid tumors that lacked tumor-infiltrating lymphocytes. This chain connects TRBV24-1 to TRBJ2-2; TRBD2 reflects the table's D call only, with no check against the DNA. This receptor was identified in a female donor with ovarian cancer. Here the sequenced sample was PBMCs, taken after low-dose radiotherapy plus immunotherapy. The CDR3 region is CATSDPLAAAYEQYFGPNTGELFF.